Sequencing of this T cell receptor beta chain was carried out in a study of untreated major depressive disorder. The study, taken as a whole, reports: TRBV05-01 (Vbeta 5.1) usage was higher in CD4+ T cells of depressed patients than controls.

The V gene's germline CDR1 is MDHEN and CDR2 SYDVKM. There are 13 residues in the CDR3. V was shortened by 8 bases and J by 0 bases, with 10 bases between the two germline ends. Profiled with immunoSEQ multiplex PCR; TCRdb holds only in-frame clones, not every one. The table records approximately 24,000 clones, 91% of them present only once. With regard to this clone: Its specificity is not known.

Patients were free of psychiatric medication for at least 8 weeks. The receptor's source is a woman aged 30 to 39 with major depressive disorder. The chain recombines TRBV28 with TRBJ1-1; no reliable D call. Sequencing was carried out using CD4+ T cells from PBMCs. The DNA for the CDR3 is TGTGCCAGCCAAGGGCTCTTGAACACTGAAGCTTTCTTT. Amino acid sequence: CASQGLLNTEAFF.